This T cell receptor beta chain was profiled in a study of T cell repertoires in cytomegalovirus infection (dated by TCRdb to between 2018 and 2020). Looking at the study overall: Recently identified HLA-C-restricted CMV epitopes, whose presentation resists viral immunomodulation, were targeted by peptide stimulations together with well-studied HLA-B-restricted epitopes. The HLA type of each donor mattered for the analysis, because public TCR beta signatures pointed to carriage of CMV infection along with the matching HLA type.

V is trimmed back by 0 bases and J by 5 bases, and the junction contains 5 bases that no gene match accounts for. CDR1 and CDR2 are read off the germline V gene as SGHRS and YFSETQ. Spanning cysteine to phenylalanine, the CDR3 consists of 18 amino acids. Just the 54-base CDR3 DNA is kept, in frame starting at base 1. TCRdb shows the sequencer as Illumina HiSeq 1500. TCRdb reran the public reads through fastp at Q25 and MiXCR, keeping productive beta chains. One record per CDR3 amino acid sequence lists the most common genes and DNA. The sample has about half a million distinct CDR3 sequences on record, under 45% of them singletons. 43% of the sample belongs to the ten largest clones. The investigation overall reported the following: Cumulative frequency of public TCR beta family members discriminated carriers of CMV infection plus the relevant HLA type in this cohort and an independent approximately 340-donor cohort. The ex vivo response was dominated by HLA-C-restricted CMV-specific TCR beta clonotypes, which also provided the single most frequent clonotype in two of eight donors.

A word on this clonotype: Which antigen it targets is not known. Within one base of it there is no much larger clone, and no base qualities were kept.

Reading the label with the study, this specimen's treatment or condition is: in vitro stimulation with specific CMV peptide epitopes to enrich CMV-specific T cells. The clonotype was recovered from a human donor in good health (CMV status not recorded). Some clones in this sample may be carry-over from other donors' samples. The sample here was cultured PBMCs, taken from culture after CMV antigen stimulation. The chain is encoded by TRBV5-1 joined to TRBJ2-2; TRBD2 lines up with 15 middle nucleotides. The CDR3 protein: CASSLDGTSGRMTGELFF. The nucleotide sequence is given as TGCGCCAGCAGCTTGGATGGGACTAGCGGGAGGATGACCGGGGAGCTGTTTTTT.